The rows below give T cell receptor beta chains drawn from one sample of a study of T cells in Graves' hyperthyroidism and ophthalmopathy. TCRdb redid the calling of the multiplex PCR reads with MiXCR, one entry per CDR3 protein. The sample contains a few hundred thousand distinct CDR3 sequences, roughly an eighth of which appear only once. The specimen sequenced was blood. These receptors originate from a woman aged 18-35 years with Graves' hyperthyroidism. CDR3s include the opening cysteine and the closing phenylalanine or tryptophan. The D gene is left open where the match is weak. Only part of the rows carry a size: once, few, many, or a class if the clone is expanded.

CDR3 DNA	CDR3 protein	V gene	D gene	J gene	clone size
TGTGCCAGCAGCTCCGAAACTAATGAAAAACTGTTTTTT	CASSSETNEKLFF	TRBV11-2	.	TRBJ1-4	.
TGTGCCTGGAATCTAGGGGGCGGTGGGGCCAACGTCCTGACTTTC	CAWNLGGGGANVLTF	TRBV30	TRBD1	TRBJ2-6	.
TGTGCCAGCAGCCACACCCCCGGGGGGACACACAATGAGCAGTTCTTC	CASSHTPGGTHNEQFF	TRBV6-1	.	TRBJ2-1	few
TGCGCCAGCAGCTTGACGGAGAATCAGCCCCAGCATTTT	CASSLTENQPQHF	TRBV27	.	TRBJ1-5	many
TGTGCCAGCAGCCCAACTAGCGGAGCAAGCACAGATACGCAGTATTTT	CASSPTSGASTDTQYF	TRBV7-2	TRBD2	TRBJ2-3	.
TGTGCCACCAGTCCCCGGACGGCCGGGGTCACAGATACGCAGTATTTT	CATSPRTAGVTDTQYF	TRBV15	.	TRBJ2-3	many
TGTGCCAGCAGCTTCGGGACGAACGCTGAAGCTTTCTTT	CASSFGTNAEAFF	TRBV7-9	.	TRBJ1-1	.
TGTGCCAGCAGTGAAGGACAGGGGGCCGAAGAGACCCAGTACTTC	CASSEGQGAEETQYF	TRBV12-3/TRBV12-4	TRBD1	TRBJ2-5	.
TGCAGTGCTAGATCTGAGCGGGGCCCCTACGAGCAGTACTTC	CSARSERGPYEQYF	TRBV20-1	TRBD2	TRBJ2-7	many
TGTGCCAGCAGTTATGGGTTAGTGAACACTGAAGCTTTCTTT	CASSYGLVNTEAFF	TRBV28	.	TRBJ1-1	many
TGTGCCAGCAGCCAAGGCATCGGGGCCTATGGCTACACCTTC	CASSQGIGAYGYTF	TRBV3-1	.	TRBJ1-2	many
TGCAGTGCTAGAGATCTTGGGGAAAGGTTCTTC	CSARDLGERFF	TRBV20-1	.	TRBJ2-1	many
TGTGCCAGCAGTTCCTTGGGGACAGGGAAGAATGAGCAGTTCTTC	CASSSLGTGKNEQFF	TRBV27	TRBD1	TRBJ2-1	many
TGTGCCAGCAGCTTAACCCCAGGGAACCAGCCCCAGCATTTT	CASSLTPGNQPQHF	TRBV7-2	.	TRBJ1-5	.
TGCGCCAGCAGCCAAGAGTTCCTAGGACAGGGGGCGCACGAGCAGTACTTC	CASSQEFLGQGAHEQYF	TRBV4-3	TRBD1	TRBJ2-7	many
TGTGCCAGCAGCCAGCGGACTAGCGGGACCAGGCAGTTCTTC	CASSQRTSGTRQFF	TRBV6-1	TRBD2	TRBJ2-1	.
TGTGCCAGCGGTCAACATGCGGGAGTACCAGATACGCAGTATTTT	CASGQHAGVPDTQYF	TRBV9	TRBD2	TRBJ2-3	few
TGTGCCAGCAGCCCCCAGATAGACTACAATGAGCAGTTCTTC	CASSPQIDYNEQFF	TRBV28	.	TRBJ2-1	many
TGCGCCAGCAGCCCGGGACTAGCGGGAGATGGAGAGACCCAGTACTTC	CASSPGLAGDGETQYF	TRBV5-1	TRBD2	TRBJ2-5	.
TGCAGTGCTAGTTTGGGCGGAAACATTCAGTACTTC	CSASLGGNIQYF	TRBV20-1	.	TRBJ2-4	.
TGTGCCAGCAGCCGAGGGACAGATCAAGAGACCCAGTACTTC	CASSRGTDQETQYF	TRBV4-2	TRBD1	TRBJ2-5	many
TGTGCCAGCAGTGAATGGGAAACCGGGGAGCTGTTTTTT	CASSEWETGELFF	TRBV2	.	TRBJ2-2	many
TGTGCCAGCAGCCAAGATCCCAGCGGGAGCGGCAATGAGCAGTTCTTC	CASSQDPSGSGNEQFF	TRBV3-1	TRBD2	TRBJ2-1	many
TGTGCCATCAGTGAGTTGGGACTCGCTGACTACGAGCAGTACTTC	CAISELGLADYEQYF	TRBV12-3/TRBV12-4	.	TRBJ2-7	.
TGTGCCAGCAGGACGATAGGGTTGAGCTCCTACAATGAGCAGTTCTTC	CASRTIGLSSYNEQFF	TRBV5-8	.	TRBJ2-1	many
TGTGCCATCAGTGATTCGGGACAGGGACCCTACACTGAAGCTTTCTTT	CAISDSGQGPYTEAFF	TRBV10-3	TRBD1	TRBJ1-1	.
TGTGCCACCAGTCGGACTAGCGGGAAATCCAATGAGCAGTTCTTC	CATSRTSGKSNEQFF	TRBV24-1	TRBD2	TRBJ2-1	many
TGTGCCAGTAGTATGGGACCGGACGGAGGGAACACCGGGGAGCTGTTTTTT	CASSMGPDGGNTGELFF	TRBV19	.	TRBJ2-2	.
TGTGCCAGCAGCTTAACGGGATCCAACGAGCAGTACTTC	CASSLTGSNEQYF	TRBV7-3	.	TRBJ2-7	.
TGTGCCAGCAGTAGGACTAGCGGTCTAGGCACCGGGGAGCTGTTTTTT	CASSRTSGLGTGELFF	TRBV2	TRBD2	TRBJ2-2	many
TGTGCCAGCAGCTTAATTCTAGGCTCCTACAATGAGCAGTTCTTC	CASSLILGSYNEQFF	TRBV7-3	.	TRBJ2-1	many
TGTGCCAGCAGCCGAGGCCAGACCTACACAGATACGCAGTATTTT	CASSRGQTYTDTQYF	TRBV7-2	.	TRBJ2-3	.
TGTGCCAGTAGTATAATGGGACCATCCTACAATGAGCAGTTCTTC	CASSIMGPSYNEQFF	TRBV19	.	TRBJ2-1	few
TGTGCCAGCAGCTTAGATCGGACTTCACAGGGGCGAAACTACGAGCAGTACTTC	CASSLDRTSQGRNYEQYF	TRBV7-8	TRBD1	TRBJ2-7	many
TGTGCCAGCAGCCATTGGATGGGACTAGCGAACACAGATACGCAGTATTTT	CASSHWMGLANTDTQYF	TRBV7-9	TRBD2	TRBJ2-3	many
TGTGCCAGTACACGCACCGGGACAGGGGGCGCGAAAGACGGCTACACCTTC	CASTRTGTGGAKDGYTF	TRBV19	TRBD1	TRBJ1-2	.
TGCAGTGCTCAGCGGGGGGCTCGGAATTCACCCCTCCACTTT	CSAQRGARNSPLHF	TRBV20-1	.	TRBJ1-6	few
TGTGCCAGCAGTTACTCCGCCCCGGGACAGGGGTCTGGAAACACCATATATTTT	CASSYSAPGQGSGNTIYF	TRBV6-5	TRBD1	TRBJ1-3	.
TGCAGTGCTAGACCCAGGGCATCCTACGAGCAGTACTTC	CSARPRASYEQYF	TRBV20-1	.	TRBJ2-7	.
TGTGCCAGCAGCTTTCCCGGGGTTAATGAAAAACTGTTTTTT	CASSFPGVNEKLFF	TRBV5-4	.	TRBJ1-4	.
TGTGCCTGGTCGGACAGTGACTACACCGGGGAGCTGTTTTTT	CAWSDSDYTGELFF	TRBV30	.	TRBJ2-2	many